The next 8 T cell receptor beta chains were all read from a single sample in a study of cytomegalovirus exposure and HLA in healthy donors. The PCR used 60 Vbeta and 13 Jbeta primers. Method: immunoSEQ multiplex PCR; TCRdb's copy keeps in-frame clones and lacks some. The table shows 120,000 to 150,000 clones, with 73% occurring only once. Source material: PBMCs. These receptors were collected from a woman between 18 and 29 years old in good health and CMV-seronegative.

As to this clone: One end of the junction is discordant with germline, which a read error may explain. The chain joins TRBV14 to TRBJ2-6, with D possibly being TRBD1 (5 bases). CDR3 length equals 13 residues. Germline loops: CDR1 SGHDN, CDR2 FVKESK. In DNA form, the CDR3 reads TGTGCCAGCAGCCGCTCTGGGGCCAACGGCCTGACTTTC. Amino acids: CASSRSGANGLTF. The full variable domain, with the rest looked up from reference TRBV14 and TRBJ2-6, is EAGVTQFPSHSVIEKGQTVTLRCDPISGHDNLYWYRRVMGKEIKFLLHFVKESKQDESGMPNNRFLAERTGGTYSTLKVQPAELEDSGVYFCASSRSGANGLTFGAGSRLTVL.

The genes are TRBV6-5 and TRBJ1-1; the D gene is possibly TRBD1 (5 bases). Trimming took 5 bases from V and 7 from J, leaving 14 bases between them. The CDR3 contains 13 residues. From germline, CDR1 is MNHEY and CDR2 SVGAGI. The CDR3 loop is CASSIGATSEAFF. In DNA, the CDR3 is TGTGCCAGCAGTATTGGGGCAACCAGTGAAGCTTTCTTT.

In DNA, the CDR3 is TGTGCCAGCAGCCACCCAACCAGCGGGGGGAACACCGGGGAGCTGTTTTTT. It encodes CASSHPTSGGNTGELFF. The chain combines TRBV4-2 with TRBJ2-2, with 8 bases fitting TRBD2. This CDR3 is built from 17 residues. Germline CDR1 is LGHNA and CDR2 is YNFKEQ. Trimming took 3 bases from V and 1 from J; bases not matched to a gene: 7.

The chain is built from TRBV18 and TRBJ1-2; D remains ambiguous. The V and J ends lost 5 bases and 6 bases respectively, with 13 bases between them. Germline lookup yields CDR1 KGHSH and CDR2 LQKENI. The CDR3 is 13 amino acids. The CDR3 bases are TGTGCCAGCTCAGAACGACGGGAGGATGGCTACACCTTC. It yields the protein CASSERREDGYTF.

CDR3 region: CASSYYSGGHTDTQYF. The CDR3 DNA is TGTGCCAGCAGTTATTATAGCGGGGGGCACACAGATACGCAGTATTTT. This chain joins TRBV6-5 and TRBJ2-3; 10 positions match TRBD2. This CDR3 has 16 amino acids. V gave up 3 bases and J gave up 2 bases; unmatched junction bases: 5. Per germline, CDR1 MNHEY and CDR2 SVGAGI.

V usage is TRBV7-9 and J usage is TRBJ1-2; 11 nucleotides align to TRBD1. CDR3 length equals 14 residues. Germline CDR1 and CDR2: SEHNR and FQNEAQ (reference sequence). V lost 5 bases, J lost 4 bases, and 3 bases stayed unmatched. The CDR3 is CASSRDRGGYGYTF. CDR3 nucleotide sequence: TGTGCCAGCAGCCGGGACAGGGGGGGCTATGGCTACACCTTC.

CDR3 coding DNA: TGTGCCAGCAGAAGGGGACAGGGCTGGGAGACCCAGTACTTC. The encoded protein is CASRRGQGWETQYF. V usage is TRBV28 and J usage is TRBJ2-5; 9 nucleotides match TRBD1. With 6 bases clipped from V and 5 bases from J, the junction kept 7 bases outside the gene matches. This CDR3 is 14 amino acids long. Germline V CDR1 and CDR2: MDHEN, SYDVKM.

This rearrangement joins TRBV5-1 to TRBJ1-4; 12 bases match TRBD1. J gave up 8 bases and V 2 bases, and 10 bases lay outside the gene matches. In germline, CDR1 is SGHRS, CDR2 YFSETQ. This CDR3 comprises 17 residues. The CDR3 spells CASSFLGQGASEEKLFF. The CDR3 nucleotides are TGCGCCAGCAGCTTCTTGGGACAGGGGGCGTCTGAGGAAAAACTGTTTTTT. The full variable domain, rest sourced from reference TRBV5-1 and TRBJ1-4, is KAGVTQTPRYLIKTRGQQVTLSCSPISGHRSVSWYQQTPGQGLQFLFEYFSETQRNKGNFPGRFSGRQFSNSRSEMNVSTLELGDSALYLCASSFLGQGASEEKLFFGSGTQLSVL.